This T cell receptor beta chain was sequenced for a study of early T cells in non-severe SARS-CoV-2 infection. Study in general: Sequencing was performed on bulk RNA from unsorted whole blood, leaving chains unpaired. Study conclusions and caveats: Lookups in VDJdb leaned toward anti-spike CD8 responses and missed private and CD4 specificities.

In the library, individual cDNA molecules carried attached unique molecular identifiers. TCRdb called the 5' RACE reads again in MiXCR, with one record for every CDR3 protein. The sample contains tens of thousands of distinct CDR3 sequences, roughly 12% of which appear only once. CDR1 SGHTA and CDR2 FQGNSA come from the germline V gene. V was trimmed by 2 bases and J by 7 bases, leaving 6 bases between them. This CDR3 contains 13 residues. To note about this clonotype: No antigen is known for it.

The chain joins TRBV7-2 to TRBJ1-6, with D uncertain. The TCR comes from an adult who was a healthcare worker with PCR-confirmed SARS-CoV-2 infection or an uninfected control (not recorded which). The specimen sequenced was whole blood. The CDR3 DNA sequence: TGTGCCAGCAGCTTACGAAGGAATTCACCCCTCCACTTT. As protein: CASSLRRNSPLHF.